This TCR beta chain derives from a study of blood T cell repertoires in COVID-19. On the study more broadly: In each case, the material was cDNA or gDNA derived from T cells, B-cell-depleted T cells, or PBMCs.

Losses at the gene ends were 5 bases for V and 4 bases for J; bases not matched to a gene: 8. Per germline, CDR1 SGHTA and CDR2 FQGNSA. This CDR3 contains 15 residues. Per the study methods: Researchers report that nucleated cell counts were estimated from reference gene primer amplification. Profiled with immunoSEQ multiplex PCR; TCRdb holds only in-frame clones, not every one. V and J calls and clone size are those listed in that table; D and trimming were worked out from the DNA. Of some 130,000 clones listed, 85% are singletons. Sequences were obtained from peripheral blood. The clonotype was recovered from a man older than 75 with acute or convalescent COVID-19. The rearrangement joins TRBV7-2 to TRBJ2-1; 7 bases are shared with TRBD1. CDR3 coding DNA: TGTGCCAGCAGCCCATCGACAGGGTCATACAATGAGCAGTTCTTC. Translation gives CASSPSTGSYNEQFF.